This is a list of T cell receptor beta chains from one sample in a study of blood T cell repertoires in COVID-19. Using immunoSEQ multiplex PCR, the repertoire was profiled, and TCRdb retains in-frame clones only, with some absent. The data contain 200,000 to 250,000 clones, 87% of them singletons. The source material was peripheral blood. Receptor source: a man between 18 and 35 years old with active or convalescent COVID-19. The CDR3 runs from the conserved cysteine through the conserved F or W. D genes are given only for firm matches. Part of the rows lack a size; the others show once, few, many or a class for expanded clones.

>TRBJ2-3|NA|TRBV12-3/TRBV12-4|NA
TGTGCCAGCAGCACTGACTGGGATACGCAGTATTTT
CASSTDWDTQYF
>TRBJ2-7|TRBD2|TRBV2|NA
TGTGCCAGCAGTCGGACTAGCGGGAGGAACTACGAGCAGTACTTC
CASSRTSGRNYEQYF
>TRBJ1-1|TRBD1|TRBV28|NA
TGTGCCAGCAGTTTAGTGGGAGAGGGGGCGGGGAACACTGAAGCTTTCTTT
CASSLVGEGAGNTEAFF
>TRBJ2-1|NA|TRBV7-9|NA
TGTGCCAGCAGCGTACTCCAGGGGATTGAGCAGTTCTTC
CASSVLQGIEQFF
>TRBJ2-5|TRBD1|TRBV5-6|few
TGTGCCAGCACCAGGACAGGGGGCGGGAGGGAGACCCAGTACTTC
CASTRTGGGRETQYF
>TRBJ2-1|TRBD2|TRBV27|NA
TGTGCCAGCAGTCTGTTAGCGGGAGCGAACAATGAGCAGTTCTTC
CASSLLAGANNEQFF
>TRBJ2-3|TRBD2|TRBV5-8|NA
TGTGCCAGCAGCTTACCGGGGGGGCCTTCTAGAGATACGCAGTATTTT
CASSLPGGPSRDTQYF
>TRBJ2-3|TRBD2|TRBV27|NA
TGTGCCAGCAGTAGTTCGCTAGCGGGATCGACAGATACGCAGTATTTT
CASSSSLAGSTDTQYF
>TRBJ2-6|TRBD2|TRBV4-3|few
TGCGCCAGCAGCCAAAGTTGGCTAGCGGGGTCTGGGGCCAACGTCCTGACTTTC
CASSQSWLAGSGANVLTF
>TRBJ2-5|TRBD1|TRBV29-1|once
TGCAGCGGACGACAGGGAAAAGAGACCCAGTACTTC
CSGRQGKETQYF
>TRBJ2-7|TRBD2|TRBV6-6|NA
TGTGCCAGCAGCCCCCTGGGCGGGGACTACCCCTACGAGCAGTACTTC
CASSPLGGDYPYEQYF
>TRBJ2-1|TRBD2|TRBV7-9|NA
TGTGCCAGCAGCTGGACCCTAGCGGGAGAGGGCAATGAGCAGTTCTTC
CASSWTLAGEGNEQFF
>TRBJ1-1|TRBD1|TRBV6-2/TRBV6-3|NA
TGTGCCAGCAGTTACCTCACAGGGGGTATCACTGAAGCTTTCTTT
CASSYLTGGITEAFF
>TRBJ2-3|TRBD2|TRBV27|NA
TGTGCCAGCCGTTTGGCGGGAGGGCCAGCAGATACGCAGTATTTT
CASRLAGGPADTQYF
>TRBJ2-2|TRBD2|TRBV29-1|NA
TGCAGCGTTGAAGAGACTAGCGGGTTCACCGGGGAGCTGTTTTTT
CSVEETSGFTGELFF
>TRBJ2-3|NA|TRBV5-6|NA
TGTGCCAGCAGCTTGTCCGGAGGGACAGATACGCAGTATTTT
CASSLSGGTDTQYF
>TRBJ1-5|NA|TRBV10-2|once
TGCGCCAGCAGTGCGGGGAATCAGCCCCAGCATTTT
CASSAGNQPQHF
>TRBJ1-5|NA|TRBV5-6|NA
TGTGCCAGCAGCTCGTTAAGGACGGGGAATCAGCCCCAGCATTTT
CASSSLRTGNQPQHF
>TRBJ2-7|TRBD1|TRBV7-3|NA
TGTGCCAGCAGCTCTCCGGGACAGGGAATCCACGAGCAGTACTTC
CASSSPGQGIHEQYF
>TRBJ1-2|NA|TRBV19|NA
TGTGCCAGTCGGCAACAGGCCGGTGGAGGCTACACCTTC
CASRQQAGGGYTF
>TRBJ2-2|NA|TRBV7-8|NA
TGTGCCAGCAGCTTAATTTACGGGGAGACGAACACCGGGGAGCTGTTTTTT
CASSLIYGETNTGELFF
>TRBJ1-4|NA|TRBV7-9|NA
TGTGCCAGCAGCCCCCCCGGACGGGGAAATGAAAAACTGTTTTTT
CASSPPGRGNEKLFF
>TRBJ2-7|TRBD1|TRBV7-3|NA
TGTGCCAGCAGCTTAAGACCCGGACAGGGGTTTTACGAGCAGTACTTC
CASSLRPGQGFYEQYF
>TRBJ1-1|NA|TRBV20-1|once
TGCAGTGCTAGTGGAGGGAACAATAGGGACACTGAAGCTTTCTTT
CSASGGNNRDTEAFF
>TRBJ1-1|NA|TRBV20-1|NA
TGCAGTGCCGTAGGGGGCACTGAAGCTTTCTTT
CSAVGGTEAFF
>TRBJ2-6|NA|TRBV7-3|NA
TGTGCCAGCAGCGTATCCGGGTCTGGGGCCAACGTCCTGACTTTC
CASSVSGSGANVLTF
>TRBJ2-1|NA|TRBV7-3|NA
TGTGCCAGCAGCGTAGCGTCGGGGGAGCAGTTCTTC
CASSVASGEQFF
>TRBJ1-2|TRBD1|TRBV19|once
TGTGCCAGTAGTATTCAGATCCGGACAGGCCGAGGCTACACCTTC
CASSIQIRTGRGYTF
>TRBJ1-6|NA|TRBV19|NA
TGTGCCAGTAGTATAGACCTTTCGGGAATGAATAATTCACCCCTCCACTTT
CASSIDLSGMNNSPLHF
>TRBJ2-3|NA|TRBV6-1|NA
TGTGCCAGCAGTGAAACCAGGCCGGCCAATACGCAGTATTTT
CASSETRPANTQYF
>TRBJ2-6|NA|TRBV6-2/TRBV6-3|NA
TGTGCCAGCAGTTTGACAGCCTCTGGGGCCAACGTCCTGACTTTC
CASSLTASGANVLTF
>TRBJ2-7|TRBD2|TRBV5-4|NA
TGTGCCAGCAGCCGGGGGGAGGGGCGAGGGCAGTACTTC
CASSRGEGRGQYF
>TRBJ1-1|NA|TRBV18|NA
TGTGCCAGCTCAACGGACAGCAGATACACTGAAGCTTTCTTT
CASSTDSRYTEAFF
>TRBJ2-1|TRBD2|TRBV18|NA
TGTGCCAGCTCACCAGCGGGCGGGAGCGACGAGCAGTTCTTC
CASSPAGGSDEQFF
>TRBJ2-1|NA|TRBV3-1/TRBV3-2|NA
TGTGCCAGCAGCCAAGCTATCCCCGATGAGCAGTTCTTC
CASSQAIPDEQFF
>TRBJ2-2|TRBD1|TRBV11-3|NA
TGTGCCAGCAGCTTGGGACAGCCGAACACCGGGGAGCTGTTTTTT
CASSLGQPNTGELFF
>TRBJ1-2|TRBD1|TRBV7-9|NA
TGTGCCAGCAGCAAACTGGGACAGGGGGCAATCTATGGCTACACCTTC
CASSKLGQGAIYGYTF
>TRBJ1-2|NA|TRBV5-4|NA
TGTGCCAGCAGCGAGCGGGGGGCGACCTATGGCTACACCTTC
CASSERGATYGYTF
>TRBJ1-2|TRBD1|TRBV7-9|few
TGTGCCAGCAGCTCATCGGACAGGGGGCTGGGTGGCTACACCTTC
CASSSSDRGLGGYTF
>TRBJ1-2|TRBD1|TRBV15|NA
TGTGCCACCAGCCGCGGACAGGGTCAGGATACTAACTATGGCTACACCTTC
CATSRGQGQDTNYGYTF
>TRBJ2-1|NA|TRBV11-3|once
TGTGCCAGCAGCCCGAGGCGGTCAGACAATGAGCAGTTCTTC
CASSPRRSDNEQFF
>TRBJ1-5|TRBD1|TRBV19|NA
TGTGCCAGTCATAACTATCGGACAGGGAACAATCAGCCCCAGCATTTT
CASHNYRTGNNQPQHF
>TRBJ1-2|NA|TRBV24-1|NA
TGTGCCACCGCTGCCCAGGGGCCTAACTATGGCTACACCTTC
CATAAQGPNYGYTF
>TRBJ1-2|NA|TRBV10-2|few
TGCGCCAGCAGTGGGACAGCAAACTATGGCTACACCTTC
CASSGTANYGYTF
>TRBJ2-3|TRBD2|TRBV29-1|once
TGCAGCGTTCGAGCGGGGCCCCGGACAGATACGCAGTATTTT
CSVRAGPRTDTQYF
>TRBJ2-3|NA|TRBV28|once
TGTGCCAGCAGTTTAACAACAGCCTTCACAGATACGCAGTATTTT
CASSLTTAFTDTQYF
>TRBJ1-6|NA|TRBV11-2|few
TGTGCCAGCAGCACCATGGGAGCGGCCCTCCACTTT
CASSTMGAALHF
>TRBJ2-7|NA|TRBV18|once
TGTGCCAGCTCATCCTTCAGCGAGAGTTACGAGCAGTACTTC
CASSSFSESYEQYF
>TRBJ2-5|TRBD2|TRBV3-1/TRBV3-2|once
TGTGCCAGCAGCAACCCCTGGGACGGGAGGGTCCAAGAGACCCAGTACTTC
CASSNPWDGRVQETQYF
>TRBJ1-1|NA|TRBV5-1|NA
TGCGCCAGCAGCTTGCCATCTATGAACACTGAAGCTTTCTTT
CASSLPSMNTEAFF
>TRBJ2-7|NA|TRBV19|NA
TGTGCCAGTAGCAATATCTACAGGGACGAGCAGTACTTC
CASSNIYRDEQYF